This paragraph reports one TCR beta chain. What it binds is not known. This CDR3 is 13 amino acids long. With 4 bases removed from V and 2 bases from J, the gap between germline ends came to 12 bases. Germline V gene data show CDR1 as DFQATT and CDR2 as SNEGSKA (reference sequence). With a J-beta primer mix and a sample-barcoded 5' primer, a second PCR ran about 7 to 11 cycles. TCRdb recomputed calls from the 5' RACE reads with MiXCR, one row per CDR3 protein. The sample includes roughly 1,500,000 distinct CDR3 sequences, roughly 40% of them seen just once. Each donor supplied roughly 9.1 milliliters of peripheral blood. These data belong to a study of blood T cells in healthy people across ages. Findings and caveats of the study: Naive T cell percentage showed a strong correlation with TCR beta diversity.

This receptor was identified in a woman between 18 and 29 years old in good health. The chain combines TRBV20-1 with TRBJ2-7; perhaps TRBD2 as D (6 bases). The source material was blood. CDR3 residues: CSANRDLAYEQYF. CDR3 DNA sequence: TGCAGTGCTAACCGGGACTTGGCCTACGAGCAGTACTTC.